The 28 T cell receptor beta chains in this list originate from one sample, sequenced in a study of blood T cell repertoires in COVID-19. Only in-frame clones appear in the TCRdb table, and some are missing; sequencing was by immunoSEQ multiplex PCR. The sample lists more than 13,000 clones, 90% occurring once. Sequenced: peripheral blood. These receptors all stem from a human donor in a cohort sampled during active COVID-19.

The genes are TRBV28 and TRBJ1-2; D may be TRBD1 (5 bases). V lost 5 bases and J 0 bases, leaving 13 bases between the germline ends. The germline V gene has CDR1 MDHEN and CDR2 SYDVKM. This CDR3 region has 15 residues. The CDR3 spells CASSPPGNTNYGYTF. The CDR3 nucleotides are TGTGCCAGCAGTCCACCAGGGAATACTAACTATGGCTACACCTTC.

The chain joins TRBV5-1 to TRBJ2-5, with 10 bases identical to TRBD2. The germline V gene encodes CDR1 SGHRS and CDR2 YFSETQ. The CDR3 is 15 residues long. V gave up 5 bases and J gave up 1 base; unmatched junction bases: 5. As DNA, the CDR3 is TGCGCCAGCAGAGAAGCGGGAGGGCGCCAAGAGACCCAGTACTTC. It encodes CASREAGGRQETQYF.

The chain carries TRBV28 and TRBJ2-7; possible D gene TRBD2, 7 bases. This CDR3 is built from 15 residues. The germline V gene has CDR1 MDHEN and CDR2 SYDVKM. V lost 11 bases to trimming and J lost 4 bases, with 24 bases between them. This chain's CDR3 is CARREWGGPLYEQYF. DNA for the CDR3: TGTGCCCGCCGGGAATGGGGGGGGCCTCTGTACGAGCAGTACTTC.

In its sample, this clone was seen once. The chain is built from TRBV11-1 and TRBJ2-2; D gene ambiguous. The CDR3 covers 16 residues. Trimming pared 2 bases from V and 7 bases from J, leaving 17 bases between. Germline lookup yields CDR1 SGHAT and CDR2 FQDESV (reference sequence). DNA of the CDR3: TGTGCCAGCAGCTTACAGAGTGACATTTTCGGCGGGGAGCTGTTTTTT. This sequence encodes CASSLQSDIFGGELFF.

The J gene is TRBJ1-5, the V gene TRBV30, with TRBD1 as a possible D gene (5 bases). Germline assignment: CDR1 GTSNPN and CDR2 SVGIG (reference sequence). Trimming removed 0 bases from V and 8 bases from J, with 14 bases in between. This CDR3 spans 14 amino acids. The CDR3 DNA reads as TGTGCCTGGAGTGTGGGGCCACTCGGCGAGCCCCAGCATTTT. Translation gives CAWSVGPLGEPQHF.

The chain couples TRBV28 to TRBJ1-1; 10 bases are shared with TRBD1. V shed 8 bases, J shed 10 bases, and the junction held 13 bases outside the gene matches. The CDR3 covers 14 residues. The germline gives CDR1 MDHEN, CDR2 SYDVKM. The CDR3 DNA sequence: TGTGCCAGCGGGAAACCGGGACAGGGGACTCGAGCTTTCTTT. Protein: CASGKPGQGTRAFF.

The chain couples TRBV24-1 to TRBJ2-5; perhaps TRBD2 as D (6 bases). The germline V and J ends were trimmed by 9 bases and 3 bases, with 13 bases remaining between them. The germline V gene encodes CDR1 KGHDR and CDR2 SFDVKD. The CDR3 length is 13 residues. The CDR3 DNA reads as TGTGCCACCTCAACCGGGGGTAAAGAGACCCAGTACTTC. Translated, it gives CATSTGGKETQYF.

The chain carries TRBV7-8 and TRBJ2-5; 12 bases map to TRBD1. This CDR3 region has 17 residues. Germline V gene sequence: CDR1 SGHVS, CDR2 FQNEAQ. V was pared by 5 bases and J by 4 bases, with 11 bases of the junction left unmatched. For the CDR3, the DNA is TGTGCCAGCAGCACTAGGGGCGGGACAGGGGGCAGAGAGACCCAGTACTTC. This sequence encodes CASSTRGGTGGRETQYF.

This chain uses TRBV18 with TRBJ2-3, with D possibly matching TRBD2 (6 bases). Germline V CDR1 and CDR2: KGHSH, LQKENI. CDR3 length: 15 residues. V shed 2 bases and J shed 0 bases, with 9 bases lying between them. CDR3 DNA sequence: TGTGCCAGCTCACCATTGGGGACTAGCACAGATACGCAGTATTTT. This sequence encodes CASSPLGTSTDTQYF.

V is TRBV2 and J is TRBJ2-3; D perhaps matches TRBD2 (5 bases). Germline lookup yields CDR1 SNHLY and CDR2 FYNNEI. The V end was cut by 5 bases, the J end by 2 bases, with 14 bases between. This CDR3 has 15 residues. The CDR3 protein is CASSLTSGPTDTQYF. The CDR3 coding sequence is TGTGCCAGCAGTCTCACTAGTGGGCCCACAGATACGCAGTATTTT.

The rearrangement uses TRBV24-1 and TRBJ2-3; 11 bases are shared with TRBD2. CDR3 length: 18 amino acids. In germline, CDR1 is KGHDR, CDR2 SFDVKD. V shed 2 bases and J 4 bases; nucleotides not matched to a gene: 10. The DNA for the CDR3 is TGTGCCACCAGTGATTCCCGTGTAGCGGGGGGGTGGGCAGATACGCAGTATTTT. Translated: CATSDSRVAGGWADTQYF.

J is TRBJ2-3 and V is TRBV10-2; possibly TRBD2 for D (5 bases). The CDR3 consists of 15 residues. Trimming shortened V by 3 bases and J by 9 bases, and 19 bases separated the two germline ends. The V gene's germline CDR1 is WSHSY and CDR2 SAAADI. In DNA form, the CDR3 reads TGCGCCAGCAGTGACTCGTCCATTCCACTAGTGACGCAGTATTTT. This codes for CASSDSSIPLVTQYF.

The CDR3 sequence is CASSNLRSSGNTIYF. The CDR3 DNA reads as TGTGCCAGTAGTAATCTTCGGAGCTCTGGAAACACCATATATTTT. The rearrangement uses TRBV19 and TRBJ1-3, with D unclear. This CDR3 is built from 15 residues. Trimming stripped 4 bases from V and 0 bases from J, with 10 bases between. Germline CDR1 reads LNHDA; CDR2 reads SQIVND (reference sequence).

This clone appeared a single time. The CDR3, as DNA: TGTGCCAGCTCACAGGACACTACTAATGAAAAACTGTTTTTT. Protein: CASSQDTTNEKLFF. The chain employs TRBV18 and TRBJ1-4, with a possible D match to TRBD1 (5 bases). Trimming cost V 4 bases and J 2 bases, with 8 bases left between them. Looked up from germline, CDR1 is KGHSH and CDR2 is LQKENI. The CDR3 runs 14 residues.

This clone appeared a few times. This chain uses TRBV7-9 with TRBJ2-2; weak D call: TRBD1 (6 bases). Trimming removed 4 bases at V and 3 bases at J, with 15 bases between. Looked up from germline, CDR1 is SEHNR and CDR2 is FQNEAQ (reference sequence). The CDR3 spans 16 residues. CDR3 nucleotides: TGTGCCAGCAGCTCAAGGGTGACAGGCCACACCGGGGAGCTGTTTTTT. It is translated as CASSSRVTGHTGELFF.

The CDR3 reads CAIRTSGPQETQYF. The CDR3 DNA reads as TGTGCCATCAGGACTAGCGGGCCACAAGAGACCCAGTACTTC. J is TRBJ2-5 and V is TRBV10-3, with 10 bases aligning to TRBD2. The germline gives CDR1 ENHRY, CDR2 SYGVKD. V lost 6 bases and J lost 2; bases outside the gene matches: 3. The CDR3 is 14 residues long.

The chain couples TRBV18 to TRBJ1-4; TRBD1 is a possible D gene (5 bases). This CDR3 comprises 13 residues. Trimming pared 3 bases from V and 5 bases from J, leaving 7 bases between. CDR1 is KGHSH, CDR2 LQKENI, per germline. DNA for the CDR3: TGTGCCAGCTCACCGGGGCTCAATGAAAAACTGTTTTTT. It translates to CASSPGLNEKLFF.

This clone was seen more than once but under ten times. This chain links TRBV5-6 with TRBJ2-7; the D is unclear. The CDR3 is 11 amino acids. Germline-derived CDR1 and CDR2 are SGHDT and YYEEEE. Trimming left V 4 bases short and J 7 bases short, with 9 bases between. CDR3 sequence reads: CASSRWSEQYF. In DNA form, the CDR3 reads TGTGCCAGCAGCCGTTGGAGTGAGCAGTACTTC.

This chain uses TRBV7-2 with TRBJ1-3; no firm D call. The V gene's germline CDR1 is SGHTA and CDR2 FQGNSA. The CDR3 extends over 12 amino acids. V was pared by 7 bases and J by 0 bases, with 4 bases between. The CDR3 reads CASTYSGNTIYF. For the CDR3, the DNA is TGTGCCAGCACTTACTCTGGAAACACCATATATTTT.

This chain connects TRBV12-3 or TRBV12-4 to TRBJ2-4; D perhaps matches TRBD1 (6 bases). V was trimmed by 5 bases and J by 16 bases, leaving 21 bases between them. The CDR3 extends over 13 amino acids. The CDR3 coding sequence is TGTGCCAGCAGTCCGGGGACACACCATCTTTTATACTTC. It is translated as CASSPGTHHLLYF.

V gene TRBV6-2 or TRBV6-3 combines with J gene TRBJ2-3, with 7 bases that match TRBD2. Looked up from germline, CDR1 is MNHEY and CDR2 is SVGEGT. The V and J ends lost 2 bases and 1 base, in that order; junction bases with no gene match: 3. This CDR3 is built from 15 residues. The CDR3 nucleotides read TGTGCCAGCAGTTACACACGGGGGGGCACAGATACGCAGTATTTT. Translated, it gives CASSYTRGGTDTQYF.

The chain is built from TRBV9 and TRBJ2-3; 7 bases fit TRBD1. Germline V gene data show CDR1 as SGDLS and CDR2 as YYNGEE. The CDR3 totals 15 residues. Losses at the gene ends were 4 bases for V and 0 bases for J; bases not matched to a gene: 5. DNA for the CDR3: TGTGCCAGCAGCCTTGGGACAGATAGCACAGATACGCAGTATTTT. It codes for CASSLGTDSTDTQYF.

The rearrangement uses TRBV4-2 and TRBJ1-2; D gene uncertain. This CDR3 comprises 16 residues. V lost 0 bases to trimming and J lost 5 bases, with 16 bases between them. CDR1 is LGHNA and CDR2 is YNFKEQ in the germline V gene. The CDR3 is CASSQDYLRGDYGYTF. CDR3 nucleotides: TGTGCCAGCAGCCAAGATTATCTTCGGGGTGATTATGGCTACACCTTC.

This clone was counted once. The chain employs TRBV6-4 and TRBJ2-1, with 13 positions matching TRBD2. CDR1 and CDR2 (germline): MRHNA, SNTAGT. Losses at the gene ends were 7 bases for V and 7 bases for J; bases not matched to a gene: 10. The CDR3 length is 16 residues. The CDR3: CASTPLAGGPFNEQFF. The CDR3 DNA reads TGTGCCAGCACCCCACTAGCGGGAGGGCCATTTAATGAGCAGTTCTTC.

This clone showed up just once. In DNA form, the CDR3 reads TGTGCCAGCAGCGGTCAGGGATTTGAAGCTTTCTTT. Translated: CASSGQGFEAFF. This sequence joins TRBV6-5 and TRBJ1-1; D is perhaps TRBD1 (5 bases). In germline, CDR1 is MNHEY, CDR2 SVGAGI. Trimming pared 6 bases from V and 7 bases from J, leaving 12 bases between. The CDR3 sequence is 12 residues long.

CDR3 amino acids: CASSPGGAGTDTIYF. CDR3 DNA sequence: TGCGCCAGCAGCCCAGGGGGCGCGGGTACAGACACCATATATTTT. The rearrangement joins TRBV4-3 to TRBJ1-3; 8 nucleotides agree with TRBD1. The CDR3 totals 15 residues. Germline V gene lookup returns CDR1 LGHNA and CDR2 YSLEER. Unmatched junction bases numbered 10, after V lost 4 bases and J lost 8 bases.

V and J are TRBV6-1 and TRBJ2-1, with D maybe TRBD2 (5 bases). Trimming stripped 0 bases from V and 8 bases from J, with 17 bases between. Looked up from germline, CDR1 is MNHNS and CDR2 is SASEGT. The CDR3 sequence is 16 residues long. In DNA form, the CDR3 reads TGTGCCAGCAGTGAAGCGCTACGCGGGTTTAGGGATGAGCAGTTCTTC. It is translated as CASSEALRGFRDEQFF.

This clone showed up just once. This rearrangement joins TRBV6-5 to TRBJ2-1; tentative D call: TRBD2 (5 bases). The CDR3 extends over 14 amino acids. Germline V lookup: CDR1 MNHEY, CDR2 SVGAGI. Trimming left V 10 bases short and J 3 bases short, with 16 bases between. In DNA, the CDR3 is TGTGCCAAAAAATTAGAGGGCAACTACAATGAGCAGTTCTTC. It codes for CAKKLEGNYNEQFF.